This T cell receptor (beta chain) was observed in a study of identical twins. Study-level results: Partial confounding of zero-insertion analyses by invariant MAIT and iNKT cells was possible.

V lost 5 bases, J lost 4 bases, and 8 bases stayed unmatched. CDR3 length equals 15 residues. TCRdb called the 5' RACE reads again in MiXCR, with one record for every CDR3 protein. This table holds about 690,000 distinct CDR3 sequences, 21% found once. There are a few counts of this clonotype. What it recognizes is unknown. These same data were also listed under a study on T cells expressing NK-cell markers.

The sequence came from a woman younger than 30 in good health. Specimen: PBMCs. The rearrangement uses TRBV12-3 or TRBV12-4 and TRBJ2-1; 7 nucleotides agree with TRBD1. CDR3 sequence: CASSAYGTDYNEQFF. The DNA of the CDR3 is TGTGCCAGCAGTGCCTACGGGACAGATTACAATGAGCAGTTCTTC.